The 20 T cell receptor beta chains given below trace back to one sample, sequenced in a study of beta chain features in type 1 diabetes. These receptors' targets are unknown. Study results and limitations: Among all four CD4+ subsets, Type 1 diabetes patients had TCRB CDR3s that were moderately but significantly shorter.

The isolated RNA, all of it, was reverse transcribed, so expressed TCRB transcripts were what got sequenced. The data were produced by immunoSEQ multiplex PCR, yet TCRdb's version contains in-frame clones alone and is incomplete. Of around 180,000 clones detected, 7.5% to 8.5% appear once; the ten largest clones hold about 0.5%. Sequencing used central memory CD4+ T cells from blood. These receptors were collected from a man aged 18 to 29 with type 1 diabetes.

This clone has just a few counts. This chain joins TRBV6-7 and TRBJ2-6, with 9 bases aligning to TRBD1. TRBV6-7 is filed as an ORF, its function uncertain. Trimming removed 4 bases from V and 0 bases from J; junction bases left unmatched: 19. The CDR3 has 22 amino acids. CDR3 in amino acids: CASSCRTGTGIFHLSGANVLTF. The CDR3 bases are TGTGCCAGCAGTTGCCGAACCGGGACAGGGATCTTCCACCTCTCTGGGGCCAACGTCCTGACTTTC.

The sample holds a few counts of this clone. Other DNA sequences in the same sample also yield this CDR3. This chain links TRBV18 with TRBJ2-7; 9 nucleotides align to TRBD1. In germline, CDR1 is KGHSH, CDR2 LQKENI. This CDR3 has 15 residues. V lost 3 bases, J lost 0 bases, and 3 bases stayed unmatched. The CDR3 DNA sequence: TGTGCCAGCTCACCCGGACAGGGGACCTCCTACGAGCAGTACTTC. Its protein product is CASSPGQGTSYEQYF.

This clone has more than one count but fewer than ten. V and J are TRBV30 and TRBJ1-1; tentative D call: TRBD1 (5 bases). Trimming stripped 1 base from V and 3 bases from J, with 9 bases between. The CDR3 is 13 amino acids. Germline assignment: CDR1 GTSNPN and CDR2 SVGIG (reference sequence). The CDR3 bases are TGTGCCTGGAGTGGGGGCCGGGACACTGAAGCTTTCTTT. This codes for CAWSGGRDTEAFF.

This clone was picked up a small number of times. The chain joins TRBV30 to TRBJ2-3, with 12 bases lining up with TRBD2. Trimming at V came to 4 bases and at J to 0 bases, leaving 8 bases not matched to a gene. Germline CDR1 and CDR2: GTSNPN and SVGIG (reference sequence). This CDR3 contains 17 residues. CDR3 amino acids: CAWNRGTSGSSTDTQYF. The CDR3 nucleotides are TGTGCCTGGAACCGTGGGACTAGCGGGTCTAGCACAGATACGCAGTATTTT.

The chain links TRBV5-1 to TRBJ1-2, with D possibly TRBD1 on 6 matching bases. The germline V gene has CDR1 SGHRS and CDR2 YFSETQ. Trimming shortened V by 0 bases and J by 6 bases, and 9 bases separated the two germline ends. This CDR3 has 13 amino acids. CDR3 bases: TGCGCCAGCAGCTTGGAACAGGGCCATGGCTACACCTTC. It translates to CASSLEQGHGYTF.

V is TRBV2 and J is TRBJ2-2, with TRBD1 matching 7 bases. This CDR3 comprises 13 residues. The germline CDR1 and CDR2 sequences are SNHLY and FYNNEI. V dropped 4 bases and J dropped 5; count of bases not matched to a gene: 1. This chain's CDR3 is CASSVRGTGELFF. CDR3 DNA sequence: TGTGCCAGCAGTGTCAGGGGGACCGGGGAGCTGTTTTTT.

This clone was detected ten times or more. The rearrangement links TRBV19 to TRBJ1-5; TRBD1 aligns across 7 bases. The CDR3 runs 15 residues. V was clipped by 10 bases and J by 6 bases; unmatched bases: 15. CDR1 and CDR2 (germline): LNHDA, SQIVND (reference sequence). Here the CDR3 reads CATNDYRNRGQPQHF. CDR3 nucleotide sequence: TGTGCCACCAATGATTATCGGAACAGGGGTCAGCCCCAGCATTTT.

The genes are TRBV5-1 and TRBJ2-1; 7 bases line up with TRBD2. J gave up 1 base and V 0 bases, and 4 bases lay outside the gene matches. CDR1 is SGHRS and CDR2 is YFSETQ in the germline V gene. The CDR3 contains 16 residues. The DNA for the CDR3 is TGCGCCAGCAGCTTGGGGAGGGGAGGGTCCTACAATGAGCAGTTCTTC. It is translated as CASSLGRGGSYNEQFF.

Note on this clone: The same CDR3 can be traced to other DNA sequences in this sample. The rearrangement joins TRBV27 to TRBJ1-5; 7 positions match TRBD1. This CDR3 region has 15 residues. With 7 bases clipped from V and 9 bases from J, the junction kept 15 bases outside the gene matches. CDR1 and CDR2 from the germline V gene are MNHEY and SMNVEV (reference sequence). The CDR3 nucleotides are TGTGCCAGCAACCTAAGGGGGCCTCAGGGCAGGCCCCAGCATTTT. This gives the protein CASNLRGPQGRPQHF.

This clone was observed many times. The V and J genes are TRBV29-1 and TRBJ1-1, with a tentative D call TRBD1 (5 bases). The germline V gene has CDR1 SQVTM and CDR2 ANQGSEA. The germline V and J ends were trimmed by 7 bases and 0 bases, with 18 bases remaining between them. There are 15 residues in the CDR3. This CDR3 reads CSGGGGWGMNTEAFF. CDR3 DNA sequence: TGCAGCGGCGGCGGGGGATGGGGGATGAACACTGAAGCTTTCTTT.

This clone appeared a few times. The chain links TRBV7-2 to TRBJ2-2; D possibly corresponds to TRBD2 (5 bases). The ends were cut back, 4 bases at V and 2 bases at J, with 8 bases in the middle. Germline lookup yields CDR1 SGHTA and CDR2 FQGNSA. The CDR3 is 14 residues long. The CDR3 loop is CASSYGLNTGELFF. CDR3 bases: TGTGCCAGCAGCTACGGACTTAACACCGGGGAGCTGTTTTTT.

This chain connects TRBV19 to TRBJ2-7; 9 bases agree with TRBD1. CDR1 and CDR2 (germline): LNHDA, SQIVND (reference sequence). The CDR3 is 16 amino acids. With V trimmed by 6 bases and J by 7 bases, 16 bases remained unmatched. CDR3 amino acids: CASSPQAGTGREEQYF. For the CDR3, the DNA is TGTGCCAGTAGCCCTCAAGCCGGGACAGGGCGTGAAGAGCAGTACTTC.

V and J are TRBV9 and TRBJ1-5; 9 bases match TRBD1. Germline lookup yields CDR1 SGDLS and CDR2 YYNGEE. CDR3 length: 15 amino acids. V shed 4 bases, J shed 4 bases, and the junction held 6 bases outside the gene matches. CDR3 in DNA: TGTGCCAGCAGCTCGGGACAGGGCCTAAATCAGCCCCAGCATTTT. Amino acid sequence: CASSSGQGLNQPQHF.

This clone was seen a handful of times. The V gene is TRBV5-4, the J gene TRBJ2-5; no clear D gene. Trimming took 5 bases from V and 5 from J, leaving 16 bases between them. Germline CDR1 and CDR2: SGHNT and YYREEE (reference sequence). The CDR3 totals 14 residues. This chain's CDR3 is CASSSPTKAETQYF. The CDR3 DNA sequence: TGTGCCAGCAGTTCACCTACTAAGGCGGAGACCCAGTACTTC.

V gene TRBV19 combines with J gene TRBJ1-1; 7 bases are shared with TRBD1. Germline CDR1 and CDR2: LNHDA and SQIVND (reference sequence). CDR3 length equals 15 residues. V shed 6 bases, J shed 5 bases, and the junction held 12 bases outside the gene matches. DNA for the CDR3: TGTGCCAGTAGATCCCCACAGGGGAAGGGAACTGAAGCTTTCTTT. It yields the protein CASRSPQGKGTEAFF. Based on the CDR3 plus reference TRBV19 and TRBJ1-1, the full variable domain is DGGITQSPKYLFRKEGQNVTLSCEQNLNHDAMYWYRQDPGQGLRLIYYSQIVNDFQKGDIAEGYSVSREKKESFPLTVTSAQKNPTAFYLCASRSPQGKGTEAFFGQGTRLTVV.

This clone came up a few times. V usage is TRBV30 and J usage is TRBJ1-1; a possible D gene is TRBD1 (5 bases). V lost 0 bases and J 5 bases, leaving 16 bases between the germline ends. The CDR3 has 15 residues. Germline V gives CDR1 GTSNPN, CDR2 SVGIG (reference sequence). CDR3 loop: CAWSVGGSQGTEAFF. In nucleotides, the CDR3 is TGTGCCTGGAGTGTTGGCGGGAGCCAGGGAACTGAAGCTTTCTTT.

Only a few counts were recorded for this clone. The CDR3 here is CASSHQSHQANEKLFF. CDR3 DNA sequence: TGCGCCAGCAGCCATCAGTCCCATCAAGCTAATGAAAAACTGTTTTTT. V and J are TRBV4-3 and TRBJ1-4; D call uncertain. The CDR3 loop spans 16 amino acids. Trimming took off 3 bases at V and 3 bases at J, with 14 bases between the two ends. Looked up from germline, CDR1 is LGHNA and CDR2 is YSLEER.

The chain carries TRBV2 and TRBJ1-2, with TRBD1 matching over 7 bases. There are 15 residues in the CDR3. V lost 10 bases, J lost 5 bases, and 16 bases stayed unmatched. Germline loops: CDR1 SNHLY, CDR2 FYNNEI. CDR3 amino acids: CATTTLTGSVYGYTF. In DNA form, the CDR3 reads TGTGCCACCACCACCCTGACAGGGAGTGTTTATGGCTACACCTTC.

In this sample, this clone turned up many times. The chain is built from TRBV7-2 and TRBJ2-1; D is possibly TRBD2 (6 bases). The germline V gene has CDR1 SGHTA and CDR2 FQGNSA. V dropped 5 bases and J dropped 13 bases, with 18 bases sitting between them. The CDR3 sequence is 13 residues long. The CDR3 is CASSQERVRNQFF. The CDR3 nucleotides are TGTGCCAGCAGCCAAGAGCGGGTGAGGAATCAGTTCTTC.

CDR3 residues: CASRSGPSSYEQYF. CDR3 in DNA: TGCGCCAGCAGAAGCGGCCCTAGCTCCTACGAGCAGTACTTC. The rearrangement links TRBV5-1 to TRBJ2-7, with D possibly TRBD2 on 5 matching bases. V shed 5 bases and J shed 0 bases, with 12 bases lying between them. The CDR3 is 14 residues long. Germline-derived CDR1 and CDR2 are SGHRS and YFSETQ.